This TCR beta chain was sequenced in a study of radiotherapy plus CTLA-4 blockade in lung cancer. The ends were cut back, 2 bases at V and 1 base at J, with 15 bases in the middle. The CDR3 consists of 16 residues. CDR1 is SQVTM, CDR2 ANQGSEA, per germline. Sequencing was performed with immunoSEQ multiplex PCR; in TCRdb, only in-frame clones are kept and a portion is missing. The table lists around 44,000 clones, approximately 71% of them singletons. A word on this clone: Additional DNA sequences in this sample encode the identical CDR3.

The sequence came from a human donor with non-small cell lung cancer whose response to radiotherapy plus ipilimumab could not be evaluated. This chain links TRBV29-1 with TRBJ2-1; D may be TRBD2 (6 bases). Sequenced here: peripheral blood, sampled from a patient treated with radiotherapy plus ipilimumab. The CDR3 reads CSVEPGTGESYNEQFF. The CDR3 DNA sequence: TGCAGCGTTGAACCCGGGACGGGAGAATCCTACAATGAGCAGTTCTTC.